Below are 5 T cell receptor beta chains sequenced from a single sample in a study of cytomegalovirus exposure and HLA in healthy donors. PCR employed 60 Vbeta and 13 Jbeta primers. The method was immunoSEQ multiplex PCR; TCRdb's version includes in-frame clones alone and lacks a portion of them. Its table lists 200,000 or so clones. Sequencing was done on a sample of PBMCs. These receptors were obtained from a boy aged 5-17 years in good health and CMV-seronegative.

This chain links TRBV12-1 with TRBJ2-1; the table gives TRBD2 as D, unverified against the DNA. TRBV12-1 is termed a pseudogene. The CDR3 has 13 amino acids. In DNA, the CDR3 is TGTGCCAGCAGCTTTCGGGGGGCGGCTGAGCAGTTCTTC. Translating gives CASSFRGAAEQFF.

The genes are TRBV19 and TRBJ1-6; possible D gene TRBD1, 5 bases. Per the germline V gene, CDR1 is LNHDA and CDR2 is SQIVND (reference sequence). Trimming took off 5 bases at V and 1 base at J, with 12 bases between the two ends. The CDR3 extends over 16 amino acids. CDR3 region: CASSPRTKSYNSPLHF. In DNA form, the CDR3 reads TGTGCCAGTAGTCCCCGGACAAAGTCCTATAATTCACCCCTCCACTTT.

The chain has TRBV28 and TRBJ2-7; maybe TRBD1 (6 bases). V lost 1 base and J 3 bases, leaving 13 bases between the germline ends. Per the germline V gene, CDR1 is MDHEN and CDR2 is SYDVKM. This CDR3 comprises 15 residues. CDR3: CASSLYSGTNYEQYF. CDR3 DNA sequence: TGTGCCAGCAGTTTATACTCAGGGACAAACTACGAGCAGTACTTC.

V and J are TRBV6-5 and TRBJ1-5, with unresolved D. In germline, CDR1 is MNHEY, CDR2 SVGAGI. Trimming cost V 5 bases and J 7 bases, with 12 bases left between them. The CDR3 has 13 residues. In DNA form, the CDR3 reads TGTGCCAGCAGTGCACGCGGAGGGCAGCCCCAGCATTTT. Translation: CASSARGGQPQHF.

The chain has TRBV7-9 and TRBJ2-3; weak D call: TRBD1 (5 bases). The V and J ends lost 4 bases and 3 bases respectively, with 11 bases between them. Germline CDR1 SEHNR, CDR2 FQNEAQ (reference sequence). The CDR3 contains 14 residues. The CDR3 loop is CASSSTTETDTQYF. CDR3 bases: TGTGCCAGCAGCTCAACGACAGAAACAGATACGCAGTATTTT.